This is a list of T cell receptor beta chains from one sample in a study of blood T cell repertoires in COVID-19. The assay was immunoSEQ multiplex PCR, and TCRdb's table has in-frame clones only and misses some. In the table there are about 130,000 clones, 80% to 90% of which are singletons. The sequenced material came from PBMCs or T cells enriched from blood (not recorded which). The receptors shown here come from a woman aged 45-60 years who had recovered from COVID-19. The CDR3 runs from the conserved cysteine through the conserved F or W. Fields, in order: D gene, J gene, V gene, clone size, CDR3 DNA, CDR3 protein. A D gene is named only where the DNA matches it firmly. Not all rows give a size; the values are once, few, many and, for expanded clones, a class.

-	TRBJ2-7	TRBV27	-	TGTGCCAGCAGTTACTGGGGGGGCCGATCCACCTACGAGCAGTACTTC	CASSYWGGRSTYEQYF
-	TRBJ2-2	TRBV10-1	-	TGCGCCAGCAGTGAGGTGGCAGGGAAAATCGGGGAGCTGTTTTTT	CASSEVAGKIGELFF
TRBD2	TRBJ2-1	TRBV27	-	TGTGCCAGCAGTTTACTCCGACTAGCGGGGGGCGACCGCTACAATGAGCAGTTCTTC	CASSLLRLAGGDRYNEQFF
TRBD1	TRBJ1-2	TRBV27	-	TGTGCCAGCAGCGGAGGAACAGGGGGCGTTTTTGGTGGCTACACCTTC	CASSGGTGGVFGGYTF
TRBD1	TRBJ2-7	TRBV5-5	-	TGTGCCAGCAGCTTGGAAGGGGGCTGGGGAGAGCAGTACTTC	CASSLEGGWGEQYF
TRBD1	TRBJ1-2	TRBV6-5	-	TGTGCCAGCAGTTCACAGGGGTTCGGCTATGGCTACACCTTC	CASSSQGFGYGYTF
-	TRBJ2-7	TRBV6-5	-	TGTGCCAGCGGCCGGAGGGAGCAGTACTTC	CASGRREQYF
-	TRBJ1-1	TRBV27	-	TGTGCCAGCAGCCGAAACCGGGATGCTTACACTGAAGCTTTCTTT	CASSRNRDAYTEAFF
TRBD1	TRBJ1-4	TRBV19	-	TGTGCCTCCGAGGGGGCGCCAACTAATGAAAAACTGTTTTTT	CASEGAPTNEKLFF
-	TRBJ2-5	TRBV5-1	-	TGCGCCAGCAGCCTTCCGCTACAGGTTGTAGAGGAGACCCAGTACTTC	CASSLPLQVVEETQYF
TRBD1	TRBJ1-1	TRBV29-1	many	TGCAGCGCCCAGGGACAGGCGAACACTGAAGCTTTCTTT	CSAQGQANTEAFF
TRBD2	TRBJ2-1	TRBV5-6	-	TGTGCCAGCAGCTGGGGAGGGGTAGAGTACAATGAGCAGTTCTTC	CASSWGGVEYNEQFF
TRBD2	TRBJ2-2	TRBV7-7	-	TGTGCTAGCAGCTTAGCGGGGCAGGTGAACACCGGGGAGCTGTTTTTT	CASSLAGQVNTGELFF
TRBD2	TRBJ2-1	TRBV4-3	-	TGCGCCAGCAGCCAAGGACTAGCGGGGTACGATGAGCAGTTCTTC	CASSQGLAGYDEQFF
TRBD1	TRBJ1-2	TRBV7-9	-	TGTGCCAGCAGCCCCCGGACAGGGCACGACCCCTATGGCTACACCTTC	CASSPRTGHDPYGYTF
-	TRBJ2-7	TRBV3-1/TRBV3-2	-	TGTGCCAGCAGCCGAAGGGGCGGGCAGGGGAGCTACGAGCAGTACTTC	CASSRRGGQGSYEQYF
TRBD1	TRBJ1-2	TRBV6-1	-	TGTGCCAGCAGTGAAGAGGACAGGGGTTGGTATGGCTACACCTTC	CASSEEDRGWYGYTF
TRBD2	TRBJ2-1	TRBV4-1	-	TGCGCCAGCAGCCAAGATCTAGCGGGGGGTTTTAATGAGCAGTTCTTC	CASSQDLAGGFNEQFF
-	TRBJ2-2	TRBV9	-	TGTGCCAGCAGCGTAGGGTCCGGGAACACCGGGGAGCTGTTTTTT	CASSVGSGNTGELFF
TRBD1	TRBJ2-6	TRBV7-9	-	TGTGCCAGCAGCGCCGACCAGGGACAGGCTGGGGCCAACGTCCTGACTTTC	CASSADQGQAGANVLTF
-	TRBJ2-5	TRBV19	-	TGTGCCAGTAGTATAATGGGCAGGGGATCTGCAGAGACCCAGTACTTC	CASSIMGRGSAETQYF
TRBD1	TRBJ1-1	TRBV6-5	-	TGTGCCAGCGGTCACGTTGACAGGGACACTGAAGCTTTCTTT	CASGHVDRDTEAFF
-	TRBJ2-7	TRBV18	-	TGTGCCAGCTCACCACTCCAGGACAACCTCTACGAGCAGTACTTC	CASSPLQDNLYEQYF
TRBD1	TRBJ2-7	TRBV19	once	TGTGCCAGTAGCACAACCGGGACAGGGATCTACGAGCAGTACTTC	CASSTTGTGIYEQYF
TRBD1	TRBJ2-7	TRBV19	-	TGTGCCAGTAGTCTCTCGGGACAGGGCCTCTACGAGCAGTACTTC	CASSLSGQGLYEQYF
-	TRBJ2-1	TRBV25-1	-	TGTGCCAGCCACTCGGGTGCAGGGCGACCCGATGAGCAGTTCTTC	CASHSGAGRPDEQFF
TRBD1	TRBJ2-7	TRBV6-5	-	TGTGCCAGCAGAAACGGCAGGGGGCGGGAGCAGTACTTC	CASRNGRGREQYF
TRBD1	TRBJ1-6	TRBV6-2/TRBV6-3	-	TGTGCCAGCAGTTACTCGATTACGGGACAGGGGAATTCACCCCTCCACTTT	CASSYSITGQGNSPLHF
TRBD1	TRBJ1-6	TRBV15	-	TGTGCCACCAGCAGAGATAACAGGGGAAATTCACCCCTCCACTTT	CATSRDNRGNSPLHF
-	TRBJ2-4	TRBV19	once	TGTGCCAGTACCCGCCGGGACTCCCCTACTGGAATTCAGTACTTC	CASTRRDSPTGIQYF
-	TRBJ1-4	TRBV6-4	few	TGTGCCAGCAGTGCGTGGGACTCAACGCGTGAAAAACTGTTTTTT	CASSAWDSTREKLFF
TRBD1	TRBJ2-7	TRBV2	-	TGTGCCAGCATGGGGGACAGAGGATACGAGCAGTACTTC	CASMGDRGYEQYF
-	TRBJ2-7	TRBV7-2	-	TGTGCCAGCAGCCCAGGGGTCTCTTACGAGCAGTACTTC	CASSPGVSYEQYF
-	TRBJ1-1	TRBV4-1	-	TGCGCCAGCAGCCACCCCCCATGGAACACTGAAGCTTTCTTT	CASSHPPWNTEAFF
TRBD1	TRBJ1-2	TRBV5-1	-	TGCGCCAGCAGCTCCCAAACAGGGGCTGGCTATGGCTACACCTTC	CASSSQTGAGYGYTF
TRBD2	TRBJ2-7	TRBV6-5	few	TGTGCCAGCAGGCCAAGAGCGGGAGTCCTTTACGAGCAGTACTTC	CASRPRAGVLYEQYF
TRBD1	TRBJ1-2	TRBV7-8	-	TGTGCCAGCACCGGGACAGCTAACTATGGCTACACCTTC	CASTGTANYGYTF
-	TRBJ1-1	TRBV6-5	-	TGTGCCAGCAGTTACCTTCCAGGGGCGGCTGAAGCTTTCTTT	CASSYLPGAAEAFF
-	TRBJ2-7	TRBV6-2/TRBV6-3	-	TGTGCCAGCAGTAAGAGCTCCTACGAGCAGTACTTC	CASSKSSYEQYF
-	TRBJ2-1	TRBV9	-	TGTGCCAGCAGCGTAGCCTCTGGAGTCGGCAATGAGCAGTTCTTC	CASSVASGVGNEQFF
-	TRBJ2-2	TRBV30	-	TGTGCCTGGAGTGTACGGGGTCAGGTGGCGAACACCGGGGAGCTGTTTTTT	CAWSVRGQVANTGELFF
-	TRBJ1-2	TRBV7-8	-	TGTGCCAGCAGCCCCAACGTCATAGCGGGGGCTGGCGGCTACACCTTC	CASSPNVIAGAGGYTF
-	TRBJ1-6	TRBV12-3/TRBV12-4	-	TGTGCCAGCAGTTTCGGGTCACCCCTCCACTTT	CASSFGSPLHF
-	TRBJ2-7	TRBV5-1	-	TGCGCCAGCAGCCCGGGAACGCTCTACGAGCAGTACTTC	CASSPGTLYEQYF
TRBD1	TRBJ2-1	TRBV2	-	TGTGCCAGCAGCCAATTTCCGGGACAGGGGAATTACAATGAGCAGTTCTTC	CASSQFPGQGNYNEQFF
-	TRBJ1-1	TRBV4-3	-	TGCGCCAGCAGCCAAGATACAACGGGGGGCGGGTACACTGAAGCTTTCTTT	CASSQDTTGGGYTEAFF
-	TRBJ1-2	TRBV29-1	-	TGCAGCGTTGAAGAGGGGAGCGGGGGCTACACCTTC	CSVEEGSGGYTF
TRBD1	TRBJ2-5	TRBV10-1	-	TGCGCCAGCAGCGCCGGGACAGGGGAAGAGACCCAGTACTTC	CASSAGTGEETQYF
TRBD1	TRBJ2-1	TRBV29-1	-	TGCAGCTCGAGTGGGACAGAGAGGCTTAATGAGCAGTTCTTC	CSSSGTERLNEQFF
TRBD2	TRBJ2-5	TRBV7-7	-	TGTGCTAGCAGCCTGGGACTAGCGGTACAAGAGACCCAGTACTTC	CASSLGLAVQETQYF
-	TRBJ2-7	TRBV7-9	-	TGTGCCAGCAGCTTACTAACCTACGAGCAGTACTTC	CASSLLTYEQYF
TRBD1	TRBJ2-5	TRBV11-2	few	TGTGCCAGCAGCTCCCCACGGACAGGGGAAGAGACCCAGTACTTC	CASSSPRTGEETQYF
-	TRBJ2-7	TRBV27	-	TGTGCCAGCAGTTTCACAGGGACCTCCTACGAGCAGTACTTC	CASSFTGTSYEQYF
-	TRBJ2-7	TRBV21-1	-	TGTGCCAGCAGCAAAAGGGGTCTGCCGAGGAACGAGCAGTACTTC	CASSKRGLPRNEQYF
TRBD2	TRBJ2-7	TRBV13	-	TGTGCCAGCAGAGATAGCGGGGGGGCGAGGTACGAGCAGTACTTC	CASRDSGGARYEQYF
TRBD1	TRBJ1-1	TRBV3-1/TRBV3-2	-	TGTGCCAGCAGCCAACTTGTGGACAGGGGTTATAAGGCTTTCTTT	CASSQLVDRGYKAFF
-	TRBJ2-1	TRBV10-3	-	TGTGCCACTGGGGGCCTCTACAATGAGCAGTTCTTC	CATGGLYNEQFF
-	TRBJ1-2	TRBV30	-	TGTGCCTGGAGTGTACAGGCAGGGCTCAGCTATGGCTACACCTTC	CAWSVQAGLSYGYTF
-	TRBJ1-2	TRBV7-9	once	TGTGCCAGCAGCTTACTGTCATTTGAGGGAAACTATGGCTACACCTTC	CASSLLSFEGNYGYTF
-	TRBJ2-3	TRBV7-3	-	TGTGCCAGCAGCCCCGTTGGCGGGCCCATGGATACGCAGTATTTT	CASSPVGGPMDTQYF